The rows below give T cell receptor beta chains drawn from one sample of a study of shared clonotypes between healthy human individuals. Generated by immunoSEQ multiplex PCR, the TCRdb table keeps only in-frame clones and is missing some. Of around 990,000 clones in the sample, about 80% were seen once. The sequencing sample was made of memory CD4+ T cells from PBMCs. The receptors originated from a man between 18 and 29 years old in good health. Some clones in this sample may be carry-over from other donors' samples. Each CDR3 is given without its conserved first and last residue. A D gene is named only where the DNA matches it firmly.

D	V	length	CDR3
TRBD2	TRBV28	12	ASSFLAGAGTQY
TRBD2	TRBV28	14	ASSPGLAGARDTQY
.	TRBV30	12	AWVPRERPYEQY
TRBD2	TRBV7-2	14	ASSGRAGVWTGELF
TRBD2	TRBV10-3	12	ATRTSGTDNEQF
.	TRBV25-1	13	ASSEYGRGKNIQY
.	TRBV5-4	12	ASSPTPALYEQY
.	TRBV19	13	ASSRFFRQQETQY
.	TRBV5-1	11	ASSLGGNTEAF
.	TRBV9	14	ASSVASWLGTDTQY
TRBD1	TRBV27	14	ASPRGQGACNQPQH
TRBD2	TRBV5-1	12	ASSFSGFQETQY
.	TRBV20-1	8	SLGGEGYT
.	TRBV7-9	13	ASSRAEVKEETRY
TRBD1	TRBV23-1	13	ASSSRTGGTGELF
TRBD2	TRBV28	13	ASSSTSGRRCEQF
TRBD1	TRBV7-2	13	ASSLGTGAGNTIY
.	TRBV6-1	11	ASSSRGGTEAF
.	TRBV5-6	11	ASSLGEIYEQY
TRBD1	TRBV29-1	10	SAGAGGHEQY
TRBD1	TRBV18	12	ASSPDRGNQPQH
TRBD1	TRBV6-5	13	ASSTRGRPDQPQH
.	TRBV28	11	ASSLWGSYEQY
TRBD1	TRBV9	12	ASSFRTGGDTQY
TRBD2	TRBV6-5	13	ASSPRGVGYNEQF
.	TRBV9	12	ASSVLLNTGELF
TRBD1	TRBV28	14	ASSLGGQGTWYGYT
.	TRBV6-1	11	ASSEGDFETQY
.	TRBV5-1	11	ASSLSMNTEAF
.	TRBV19	13	ASSTLTSSNQPQH
TRBD2	TRBV9	13	ASSVLAGAGNEQF
TRBD2	TRBV5-1	15	ASSLSGTSGRSYEQY
.	TRBV6-5	11	ASRLQGLDTQY
TRBD1	TRBV10-3	12	AISGTGTTGELF
TRBD2	TRBV11-3	11	ASSPAGGYEQY
.	TRBV5-6	13	ASSPGTLLNTEAF
TRBD1	TRBV6-6	12	AARDRDTSYEQY
TRBD2	TRBV5-6	14	ASSLYGAGSTDTQY
.	TRBV19	15	ASSRAGTADSTDTQY
.	TRBV28	14	ASSAPRGALSTEAF
.	TRBV4-3	12	ASSQENADYGYT
.	TRBV18	13	ASSPRPDRLYGYT
.	TRBV14	11	ASSAQNIYEQY
.	TRBV18	11	ASSPSRWETQY
TRBD2	TRBV5-1	13	ASSLLAGVDNEQF
.	TRBV29-1	13	SVEFQRSGANVLT
.	TRBV12-5	14	ASGLVLTGSTDTQY
.	TRBV27	13	ASSRGGQMSTEAF
TRBD2	TRBV5-4	14	ASSPGGVAGRVEQY
TRBD2	TRBV28	17	ASSLVGLAGGTNSYEQY
TRBD1	TRBV27	13	ASSSQDRAAYEQY
.	TRBV4-2	15	ASSQVIGKGDTGELF
.	TRBV29-1	8	SSSLDEQF
.	TRBV21-1	14	ASSKGPSSNTGELF